The present TCR beta chain was sequenced within a study of shared clonotypes between healthy human individuals. Study-wide results and caveats: When naive CD4 clonotypes were compared across a handful of donors, approximately 5% were shared.

CDR3 size: 15 residues. Germline V gene lookup returns CDR1 SGHRS and CDR2 YFSETQ. The V end lost 0 bases, the J end lost 7 bases, and 13 bases lay between the germline ends. The assay was immunoSEQ multiplex PCR, and TCRdb's table has in-frame clones only and misses some. The sample carries roughly 1,500,000 clones, around 98.5% recorded once. For this clone: Its antigen remains unidentified.

This clonotype was obtained from a man aged 25-45 years in good health. Sequences were obtained from naive CD4+ T cells sorted from blood. Described subset: CD45RA+ positively selected. This rearrangement joins TRBV5-1 to TRBJ2-2; no definite D call. The CDR3: CASSLDWGGDGELFF. In DNA form, the CDR3 reads TGCGCCAGCAGCTTGGACTGGGGTGGAGACGGGGAGCTGTTTTTT.